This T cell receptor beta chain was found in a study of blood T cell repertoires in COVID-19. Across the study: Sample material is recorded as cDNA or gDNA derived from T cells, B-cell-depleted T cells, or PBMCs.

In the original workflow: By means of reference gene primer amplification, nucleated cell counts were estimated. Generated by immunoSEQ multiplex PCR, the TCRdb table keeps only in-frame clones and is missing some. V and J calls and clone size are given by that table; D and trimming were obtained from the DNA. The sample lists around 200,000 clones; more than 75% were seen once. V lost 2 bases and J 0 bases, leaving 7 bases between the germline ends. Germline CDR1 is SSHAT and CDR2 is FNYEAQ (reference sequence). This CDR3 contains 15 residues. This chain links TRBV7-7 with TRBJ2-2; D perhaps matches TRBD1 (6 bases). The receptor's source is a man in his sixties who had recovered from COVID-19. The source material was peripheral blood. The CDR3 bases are TGTGCCAGCAGCTTACAGGGGACGAACACCGGGGAGCTGTTTTTT. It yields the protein CASSLQGTNTGELFF.